This TCR beta chain was recovered during a study of T cell repertoires in ileal Crohn's disease. Study-wide context: M6 samples are neoterminal ileum biopsies from postoperative colonoscopy. Notes on the study in general: High-frequency clones were more common in sorted CD8 than CD4 cells. Clonal expansions were more frequent in active smokers than non-smokers at surgery. Postoperative endoscopy occurred within one year, median around 6.5 months.

Only in-frame clones appear in the TCRdb table, and some are missing; sequencing was by immunoSEQ multiplex PCR. In the table there are some 60,000 clones, around nine tenths of which are singletons. Germline CDR1 and CDR2: SNHLY and FYNNEI. This CDR3 comprises 16 residues. After removal of 10 bases from V and 7 bases from J, the junction contained 10 bases not matched to a gene. Of note for this clone: Its target is not known.

Time point noted: neoterminal ileum biopsy at postoperative endoscopy, about 6 months after surgery. The sequencing input was ileal tissue. The J gene is TRBJ2-2, the V gene TRBV2; 15 nucleotides agree with TRBD2. The source is an adult with Crohn's disease. This CDR3 is CATTRGLAGGDGELFF. The CDR3 DNA follows: TGTGCCACCACGCGCGGACTAGCGGGAGGGGACGGGGAGCTGTTTTTT.